This T cell receptor beta chain was captured in a study of T cell repertoires in cytomegalovirus infection. Study background: Public TCR beta signature analysis indicated the presence of both CMV infection and matching HLA type.

TCRdb reprocessed the reads via MiXCR and lists one record per CDR3 protein. The table has approximately 170,000 distinct CDR3 sequences, around an eighth seen once. Germline-derived CDR1 and CDR2 are MGHDK and SYGVNS. V was shortened by 3 bases and J by 2 bases, with 14 bases between the two germline ends. The CDR3 extends over 15 amino acids. The sample consisted of PBMCs. The TCR comes from a human donor in good health (CMV status not recorded). Some clones in this sample may be carry-over from other donors' samples. J is TRBJ2-7 and V is TRBV25-1; either TRBD1 or TRBD2 may supply D (5 bases each). CDR3 bases: TGTGCCAGCAGTGACCGGATGAGGGACCCCTACGAGCAGTACTTC. Amino acid sequence: CASSDRMRDPYEQYF.